This is a list of T cell receptor beta chains from one sample in a study of T cells in Graves' hyperthyroidism and ophthalmopathy. One entry per CDR3 protein, called by TCRdb with MiXCR from the multiplex PCR reads. This table holds around 440,000 distinct CDR3 sequences, about a sixth found once. Specimen: blood. These receptors were collected from a woman between 18 and 29 years old with Graves' hyperthyroidism. Both conserved end residues are part of each CDR3. The order of the fields is D gene, clone size, J gene, V gene, CDR3 protein, CDR3 DNA. A D gene is named only where the DNA matches it firmly. Rows may omit the clone size; those that give it use once, few, many or a size class.

>NA|NA|TRBJ1-1|TRBV7-3
CASSHRRVRTEAFF
TGTGCCAGCAGCCACCGGCGGGTTCGCACTGAAGCTTTCTTT
>NA|many|TRBJ2-6|TRBV11-2
CASRYLQGSGANVLTF
TGTGCCAGCAGATACTTACAGGGAAGTGGGGCCAACGTCCTGACTTTC
>NA|NA|TRBJ2-3|TRBV9
CASSVGEVSDTQYF
TGTGCCAGCAGCGTAGGCGAAGTCTCAGATACGCAGTATTTT
>TRBD2|many|TRBJ2-1|TRBV7-6
CASSLTRLAEYMPSPYNEQFF
TGTGCCAGCAGCCTCACACGACTAGCGGAATACATGCCCTCCCCTTACAATGAGCAGTTCTTC
>TRBD1|NA|TRBJ1-4|TRBV20-1
CSASLWDRVNEKLFF
TGCAGTGCTAGCCTCTGGGACAGGGTCAATGAAAAACTGTTTTTT
>NA|many|TRBJ2-2|TRBV7-3
CASSLSGNTGELFF
TGTGCCAGCAGTTTGAGCGGCAACACCGGGGAGCTGTTTTTT
>NA|NA|TRBJ1-1|TRBV20-1
CSAKAGGALTEAFF
TGCAGTGCCAAGGCGGGGGGGGCGCTCACTGAAGCTTTCTTT
>NA|many|TRBJ1-1|TRBV6-5
CASSYGTEAFF
TGTGCCAGCAGTTACGGCACTGAAGCTTTCTTT
>TRBD2|many|TRBJ2-4|TRBV7-9
CASRSTVAGGENIQYF
TGTGCCAGCAGATCAACGGTGGCGGGAGGGGAAAACATTCAGTACTTC
>NA|many|TRBJ1-2|TRBV12-5
CASGSSNYGYTF
TGTGCTAGTGGTTCCAGTAACTATGGCTACACCTTC
>NA|few|TRBJ1-1|TRBV10-3
CAITRRGADTEAFF
TGTGCCATCACGCGGAGGGGCGCGGACACTGAAGCTTTCTTT
>NA|many|TRBJ2-4|TRBV28
CASSPLPHGGNIQYF
TGTGCCAGCAGCCCACTTCCTCATGGTGGAAACATTCAGTACTTC
>TRBD1|many|TRBJ2-7|TRBV20-1
CSATRLQGLHEQYF
TGCAGTGCAACCCGCCTACAGGGGTTACACGAGCAGTACTTC
>NA|many|TRBJ1-5|TRBV18
CASSPEDLSNQPQHF
TGTGCCAGCTCACCAGAGGATCTCAGCAATCAGCCCCAGCATTTT
>TRBD1|NA|TRBJ1-6|TRBV15
CATSRTARQGEYSPLHF
TGTGCCACCAGCAGAACGGCAAGACAGGGGGAATATTCACCCCTCCACTTT
>TRBD2|NA|TRBJ2-1|TRBV6-1
CASISGTSGIHEQFF
TGTGCCAGCATTTCCGGGACTAGCGGGATCCATGAGCAGTTCTTC
>NA|many|TRBJ1-1|TRBV5-1
CASSLVGALNTEAFF
TGCGCCAGCAGCTTGGTGGGGGCCTTGAACACTGAAGCTTTCTTT
>NA|few|TRBJ2-1|TRBV10-2
CASSVGTLYNEQFF
TGCGCCAGCAGTGTTGGGACCTTATACAATGAGCAGTTCTTC
>NA|NA|TRBJ2-1|TRBV29-1
CSALTPGEQFF
TGCAGCGCTCTGACCCCTGGTGAGCAGTTCTTC
>NA|many|TRBJ1-6|TRBV12-3/TRBV12-4
CASSFLGHRNSPLHF
TGTGCCAGCAGTTTTCTAGGACACAGGAATTCACCCCTCCACTTT
>TRBD2|few|TRBJ2-5|TRBV5-1
CATSSRGEGPETQYF
TGCGCCACCAGCAGCCGGGGGGAGGGCCCCGAGACCCAGTACTTC
>TRBD2|NA|TRBJ2-1|TRBV3-1
CASSRNIAGTSGSLLYNEQFF
TGTGCCAGCTCACGGAACATAGCCGGGACTAGCGGGAGTCTGCTCTACAATGAGCAGTTCTTC
>TRBD2|many|TRBJ2-1|TRBV27
CASSLASGLYNEQFF
TGTGCCAGCAGTTTAGCTAGCGGGCTCTACAATGAGCAGTTCTTC
>NA|many|TRBJ2-1|TRBV12-3/TRBV12-4
CASSLQDSFGQFF
TGTGCCAGCAGCCTACAAGACAGTTTCGGGCAGTTCTTC
>TRBD1|few|TRBJ1-6|TRBV7-2
CASGRDRLNSPLHF
TGTGCCAGCGGCCGGGACAGACTCAATTCACCCCTCCACTTT
>TRBD1|NA|TRBJ2-7|TRBV20-1
CSARDSGQAYEQYF
TGCAGTGCTAGAGATTCCGGACAGGCCTACGAGCAGTACTTC
>TRBD1|many|TRBJ1-5|TRBV5-1
CASSLGGRSNQPQHF
TGCGCCAGCAGCTTAGGGGGCAGGAGCAATCAGCCCCAGCATTTT
>TRBD2|many|TRBJ2-1|TRBV6-2/TRBV6-3
CASSPRGEGSDEQFF
TGTGCCAGCAGTCCGCGGGGGGAGGGGTCAGATGAGCAGTTCTTC
>NA|few|TRBJ2-7|TRBV10-2
CASQASEYEQYF
TGCGCCAGCCAGGCCTCTGAATACGAGCAGTACTTC
>TRBD2|many|TRBJ2-7|TRBV6-1
CASSSTSGQSYEQYF
TGTGCCAGCAGTTCGACTAGCGGACAATCCTACGAGCAGTACTTC
>NA|many|TRBJ2-7|TRBV5-1
CASSFDTAYEQYF
TGCGCCAGCAGCTTCGACACAGCCTACGAGCAGTACTTC
>TRBD2|NA|TRBJ2-2|TRBV9
CASSVGGGGTGELFF
TGTGCCAGCAGCGTAGGCGGGGGGGGAACCGGGGAGCTGTTTTTT
>NA|NA|TRBJ2-1|TRBV7-9
CASSLEMTTKAYNEQFF
TGTGCCAGCAGCTTAGAGATGACTACCAAAGCCTACAATGAGCAGTTCTTC
>NA|many|TRBJ1-6|TRBV12-3/TRBV12-4
CASRRANSPLHF
TGTGCCAGCAGGAGGGCAAATTCACCCCTCCACTTT
>TRBD1|many|TRBJ1-2|TRBV12-3/TRBV12-4
CASSLTGANYGYTF
TGTGCCAGCAGCCTGACAGGGGCTAACTATGGCTACACCTTC